This passage covers 11 T cell receptor beta chains from one sample sequenced in a study of a mutant IDH1 vaccine in newly diagnosed glioma. Clones were sequenced by immunoSEQ multiplex PCR, and TCRdb holds only the in-frame ones, with some missing. The sample records 55,000 to 70,000 clones, around 74% being singletons. Time point in this sample: baseline, week 1 (first vaccination visit). Treatment in this sample: pre-vaccination baseline after standard-of-care therapy. Sequenced here: PBMCs, sampled from a glioma patient treated with radiotherapy, temozolomide or both. The receptors derive from a man aged 50-59 years with glioma.

This rearrangement joins TRBV30 to TRBJ1-1, with 7 bases fitting TRBD1. The CDR3 totals 13 residues. V trimming: 3 bases; J trimming: 6 bases; junction bases outside the gene matches: 7. The germline CDR1 and CDR2 sequences are GTSNPN and SVGIG (reference sequence). The CDR3 DNA follows: TGTGCCTGGAGGACAGACAGGGTGGCTGAAGCTTTCTTT. Translating gives CAWRTDRVAEAFF.

V and J are TRBV5-5 and TRBJ2-7; 11 bases are a match to TRBD2. V was clipped by 1 base and J by 0 bases; unmatched bases: 3. This CDR3 region has 16 residues. Germline V lookup: CDR1 SGHKS, CDR2 YYEKEE (reference sequence). CDR3 in DNA: TGTGCCAGCAGCTTGCCGACTAGCGGGAACTCCTACGAGCAGTACTTC. Its translation is CASSLPTSGNSYEQYF. The full variable domain, with the rest looked up from reference TRBV5-5 and TRBJ2-7, is DAGVTQSPTHLIKTRGQQVTLRCSPISGHKSVSWYQQVLGQGPQFIFQYYEKEERGRGNFPDRFSARQFPNYSSELNVNALLLGDSALYLCASSLPTSGNSYEQYFGPGTRLTVT.

This rearrangement joins TRBV19 to TRBJ1-5, with unresolved D. This CDR3 has 13 amino acids. V was cut by 5 bases and J by 1 base, with 6 bases left in between. Germline CDR1 reads LNHDA; CDR2 reads SQIVND (reference sequence). CDR3 DNA sequence: TGTGCCAGTAGTGTTAACAGCAATCAGCCCCAGCATTTT. Translated, it gives CASSVNSNQPQHF. Variable domain in full (rest from reference TRBV19 and TRBJ1-5): DGGITQSPKYLFRKEGQNVTLSCEQNLNHDAMYWYRQDPGQGLRLIYYSQIVNDFQKGDIAEGYSVSREKKESFPLTVTSAQKNPTAFYLCASSVNSNQPQHFGDGTRLSIL.

V usage is TRBV7-8 and J usage is TRBJ2-7; 11 positions agree with TRBD2. This CDR3 comprises 15 residues. With 1 base clipped from V and 3 bases from J, the junction kept 2 bases outside the gene matches. In germline, CDR1 is SGHVS, CDR2 FQNEAQ. The CDR3 nucleotides read TGTGCCAGCAGCTTAGAGCTAGCGGGGGGCTACGAGCAGTACTTC. This translates into CASSLELAGGYEQYF.

V is TRBV5-1 and J is TRBJ1-2, with TRBD1 matching over 7 bases. This CDR3 is built from 13 residues. CDR1 SGHRS and CDR2 YFSETQ come from the germline V gene. The junction had 6 bases not matched to a gene; V was cut back by 2 bases and J by 8 bases. The CDR3 sequence is CASSLGQEEGYTF. Written as DNA, the CDR3 is TGCGCCAGCAGCTTAGGACAGGAAGAAGGCTACACCTTC.

The CDR3 sequence is CASSLGLETQYF. Written as DNA, the CDR3 is TGTGCCAGCAGCTTAGGCCTCGAGACCCAGTACTTC. This chain connects TRBV13 to TRBJ2-5, with D unclear. The V end lost 0 bases, the J end lost 5 bases, and 4 bases lay between the germline ends. CDR1 is PRHDT, CDR2 FYEKMQ, per germline (reference sequence). This CDR3 has 12 residues.

The gene calls are TRBV10-3 and TRBJ2-7; TRBD1 aligns across 8 bases. In germline, CDR1 is ENHRY, CDR2 SYGVKD. The CDR3 runs to 15 residues. With 2 bases clipped from V and 0 bases from J, the junction kept 3 bases outside the gene matches. In DNA form, the CDR3 reads TGTGCCATCAGTGAGACAGGGGGGCCCTCCTACGAGCAGTACTTC. It codes for CAISETGGPSYEQYF.

This clone was seen more than once but under ten times. The chain is built from TRBV5-1 and TRBJ1-1; a possible D gene is TRBD1 (5 bases). Germline V gene data show CDR1 as SGHRS and CDR2 as YFSETQ. The CDR3 consists of 15 residues. V was pared by 4 bases and J by 4 bases, with 17 bases between. CDR3 sequence: CASSQGGGGVTEAFF. Here the CDR3 DNA reads TGCGCCAGCAGCCAGGGTGGGGGAGGAGTCACTGAAGCTTTCTTT. Based on the CDR3 plus reference TRBV5-1 and TRBJ1-1, the full variable domain is KAGVTQTPRYLIKTRGQQVTLSCSPISGHRSVSWYQQTPGQGLQFLFEYFSETQRNKGNFPGRFSGRQFSNSRSEMNVSTLELGDSALYLCASSQGGGGVTEAFFGQGTRLTVV.

The chain is built from TRBV6-1 and TRBJ2-5; maybe TRBD1 (6 bases). Germline CDR1 is MNHNS and CDR2 is SASEGT. V lost 1 base to trimming and J lost 5 bases, with 11 bases between them. CDR3 length equals 14 residues. Written as DNA, the CDR3 is TGTGCCAGCAGTGAAGGGGACATTCGGGAGACCCAGTACTTC. Translation gives CASSEGDIRETQYF.

In this sample, this clone turned up a few times. V and J are TRBV19 and TRBJ1-1; no reliable D call. Per germline, CDR1 LNHDA and CDR2 SQIVND (reference sequence). The CDR3 has 15 residues. V lost 3 bases to trimming and J lost 0 bases, with 11 bases between them. The CDR3 region has the DNA TGTGCCAGTAGTATCACGAGCGGGTTGAACACTGAAGCTTTCTTT. Amino acids: CASSITSGLNTEAFF.

This chain connects TRBV19 to TRBJ2-3; 9 bases fit TRBD1. The CDR3 loop spans 14 amino acids. V lost 7 bases to trimming and J lost 4 bases; unmatched junction nucleotides: 6. Germline CDR1 and CDR2: LNHDA and SQIVND (reference sequence). The CDR3 loop is CASKGQGWSDTQYF. The CDR3 DNA reads TGTGCCAGTAAGGGACAGGGATGGTCAGATACGCAGTATTTT.